These 13 T cell receptor beta chains came from one sample sequenced in a study of T cell repertoires in cytomegalovirus infection. TCRdb independently ran MiXCR on the reads; one entry per CDR3 protein. The profile covers 450,000 to 550,000 distinct CDR3 sequences, with about 39% appearing a single time and around two fifths taken by the ten largest. Their specific antigens are unknown. The material was cultured PBMCs, obtained from culture after CMV antigen stimulation. These receptors were collected from a human donor in good health (CMV status not recorded). Some clones in this sample may be carry-over from other donors' samples.

This clonotype was seen more than once but under ten times. The chain combines TRBV6-6 with TRBJ1-4; possibly TRBD1 for D (5 bases). The CDR3 spans 14 residues. V lost 2 bases to trimming and J lost 7 bases, with 11 bases between them. Germline CDR1 reads MNHNY; CDR2 reads SVGAGI (reference sequence). The CDR3 loop is CASSYRGASEKLFF. The CDR3 DNA reads TGTGCCAGCAGTTACCGGGGCGCGAGTGAAAAACTGTTTTTT.

The V call is TRBV19, the J call TRBJ2-1, with a weak D call TRBD2 (5 bases). Germline loops: CDR1 LNHDA, CDR2 SQIVND (reference sequence). The CDR3 extends over 13 amino acids. Trimming shortened V by 9 bases and J by 2 bases, and 11 bases separated the two germline ends. For the CDR3, the DNA is TGTGCCAGCGGCGGGTTAACCTACAATGAGCAGTTCTTC. Encoded protein: CASGGLTYNEQFF.

The chain is built from TRBV11-2 and TRBJ2-3; D remains unclear. Trimming pared 7 bases from V and 2 bases from J, leaving 13 bases between. Germline V gives CDR1 SGHAT, CDR2 FQNNGV. CDR3 size: 14 residues. In DNA form, the CDR3 reads TGTGCCAGCAACCCGGCCCCCATCACAGATACGCAGTATTTT. Its protein product is CASNPAPITDTQYF.

As concerns this clonotype: Germline is not matched at one junction end, which may reflect a read error. The chain recombines TRBV6-1 with TRBJ1-4; no clear D. Germline V lookup: CDR1 MNHNS, CDR2 SASEGT. CDR3 length: 15 residues. The CDR3 is CASREGPATNEKLFF. The CDR3 DNA is TGTGCCAGCAGAGAAGGCCCTGCAACTAATGAAAAACTGTTTTTT.

The chain carries TRBV7-2 and TRBJ2-7; TRBD2 aligns across 8 bases. Per the germline V gene, CDR1 is SGHTA and CDR2 is FQGNSA. CDR3 length: 13 residues. J was trimmed by 3 bases and V by 5 bases; bases with no gene match: 3. CDR3 in amino acids: CASSPGLVYEQYF. For the CDR3, the DNA is TGTGCCAGCAGCCCGGGACTAGTCTACGAGCAGTACTTC.

This clonotype was counted a few times. The chain couples TRBV10-3 to TRBJ2-3; D is undetermined. V lost 10 bases and J 3 bases, leaving 8 bases between the germline ends. The V gene's germline CDR1 is ENHRY and CDR2 SYGVKD. The CDR3 has 11 amino acids. This chain's CDR3 is CATSGTDTQYF. The CDR3, as DNA: TGTGCCACGAGTGGGACAGATACGCAGTATTTT.

This clonotype was seen only a few times. The chain is built from TRBV7-2 and TRBJ2-3; maybe TRBD2 (5 bases). V was pared by 5 bases and J by 6 bases, with 21 bases between. Germline assignment: CDR1 SGHTA and CDR2 FQGNSA. The CDR3 has 16 residues. The CDR3, as DNA: TGTGCCAGCAGCCGGCTGCTAGGACTTACCTATGATACGCAGTATTTT. Protein product: CASSRLLGLTYDTQYF.

The chain recombines TRBV5-6 with TRBJ1-4; 7 bases map to TRBD1. The V gene's germline CDR1 is SGHDT and CDR2 YYEEEE. The length of the CDR3 is 15 residues. With V trimmed by 3 bases and J by 7 bases, 9 bases remained unmatched. The DNA for the CDR3 is TGTGCCAGCAGCTCTCTTCGCGGGACAGCTGAAAAACTGTTTTTT. The encoded protein is CASSSLRGTAEKLFF.

Points on this clonotype: Sequence at one end of the junction differs from germline and may be a read error. This chain connects TRBV20-1 to TRBJ1-1; a possible D gene is TRBD1 (6 bases). Looked up from germline, CDR1 is DFQATT and CDR2 is SNEGSKA (reference sequence). The CDR3 consists of 13 residues. Here the CDR3 DNA reads TGCAGTGCTAGCGACAGGATGAACCCTGAAGCTTTCTTT. It codes for CSASDRMNPEAFF.

The chain has TRBV6-2 or TRBV6-3 and TRBJ1-1, with 7 bases lining up with TRBD1. From germline, CDR1 is MNHEY and CDR2 SVGEGT. The CDR3 loop spans 14 amino acids. J lost 3 bases, V lost 4 bases, and 5 bases had no gene match. CDR3 bases: TGTGCCAGCAGTTGGAGGGGGCCTGACACTGAAGCTTTCTTT. Its protein is CASSWRGPDTEAFF.

This clonotype was counted only a few times. The chain is built from TRBV7-9 and TRBJ1-1, with D possibly matching TRBD1 (6 bases). Germline V gene data show CDR1 as SEHNR and CDR2 as FQNEAQ (reference sequence). Trimming took 3 bases from V and 7 from J, leaving 21 bases between them. CDR3 length equals 16 residues. The CDR3 sequence is CASSFPKGGTESEAFF. The CDR3 DNA sequence: TGTGCCAGCAGCTTCCCGAAGGGGGGGACCGAAAGTGAAGCTTTCTTT.

This clonotype has just a few counts. This chain links TRBV7-2 with TRBJ2-7; possible D gene TRBD1, 5 bases. This CDR3 has 15 residues. Trimming took 0 bases from V and 6 from J, leaving 15 bases between them. CDR1 and CDR2 from the germline V gene are SGHTA and FQGNSA. The CDR3 sequence: CASSLASGWGAEQYF. In DNA, the CDR3 is TGTGCCAGCAGCTTAGCTTCAGGTTGGGGCGCCGAGCAGTACTTC.

This clonotype was observed a single time. The chain has TRBV28 and TRBJ1-6; no definite D call. Germline V gene lookup returns CDR1 MDHEN and CDR2 SYDVKM. The CDR3 is made up of 16 amino acids. V was clipped by 6 bases and J by 0 bases, with 12 bases between them. This CDR3 reads CASRKETSSYNSPLHF. DNA for the CDR3: TGTGCCAGCAGGAAAGAGACGAGCTCCTATAATTCACCCCTCCACTTT.